A single sample gave rise to the 25 T cell receptor beta chains below, sequenced in a study of T cells in tuberculosis. TCRdb's table, derived via immunoSEQ multiplex PCR, lists solely in-frame clones and lacks some. In the table there are tens of thousands of clones, around 90% of which are singletons. The source material was PBMCs. Every receptor here comes from a donor aged 10-29 years with latent tuberculosis or without tuberculosis infection.

The chain joins TRBV19 to TRBJ1-2; 8 positions match TRBD1. This CDR3 has 14 residues. V shed 7 bases, J shed 4 bases, and the junction held 8 bases outside the gene matches. Germline V gives CDR1 LNHDA, CDR2 SQIVND (reference sequence). The CDR3 bases are TGTGCCAGTACCCCAGACAGGGGCGCCTATGGCTACACCTTC. Its translation is CASTPDRGAYGYTF.

The chain joins TRBV7-2 to TRBJ2-3; 13 nucleotides align to TRBD2. Germline trimming cut 1 base from V and 0 bases from J; bases unmatched to any gene: 4. CDR1 and CDR2 (germline): SGHTA, FQGNSA. This CDR3 is 18 amino acids long. The CDR3 reads CASSLEGLAGHSTDTQYF. CDR3 nucleotide sequence: TGTGCCAGCAGCTTAGAGGGACTAGCGGGACATAGCACAGATACGCAGTATTTT.

This clone has a handful of counts. The genes are TRBV19 and TRBJ1-2, with D tentatively TRBD1 (6 bases). The CDR3 is 12 amino acids. Trimming took 5 bases from V and 4 from J, leaving 8 bases between them. In germline, CDR1 is LNHDA, CDR2 SQIVND (reference sequence). CDR3 sequence reads: CASSPDSYGYTF. The CDR3 DNA reads TGTGCCAGTAGTCCGGACAGCTATGGCTACACCTTC.

This chain uses TRBV7-9 with TRBJ1-6; D is uncertain. Germline V lookup: CDR1 SEHNR, CDR2 FQNEAQ (reference sequence). The germline V and J ends were trimmed by 2 bases and 10 bases, with 15 bases remaining between them. The CDR3 length is 15 residues. CDR3: CASSLSDPGGSPLHF. In DNA, the CDR3 is TGTGCCAGCAGCTTATCCGACCCGGGCGGGTCACCCCTCCACTTT.

V is TRBV27 and J is TRBJ2-2; no clear D. Trimming took off 5 bases at V and 4 bases at J, with 11 bases between the two ends. The CDR3 length is 14 residues. Germline V CDR1 and CDR2: MNHEY, SMNVEV (reference sequence). CDR3 sequence reads: CASSPYYITGELFF. The CDR3 DNA sequence: TGTGCCAGCAGTCCCTACTATATCACCGGGGAGCTGTTTTTT.

The chain joins TRBV10-3 to TRBJ2-1, with 8 nucleotides matching TRBD2. The CDR3 has 13 residues. Germline trimming cut 0 bases from V and 8 bases from J; bases unmatched to any gene: 0. CDR1 ENHRY and CDR2 SYGVKD come from the germline V gene. CDR3 sequence: CAISESGLDEQFF. In DNA form, the CDR3 reads TGTGCCATCAGTGAGTCGGGACTAGATGAGCAGTTCTTC.

The V call is TRBV6-5, the J call TRBJ1-2, with a weak D call TRBD1 (6 bases). The length of the CDR3 is 13 residues. V gave up 6 bases and J gave up 6 bases, with 14 bases separating them. CDR1 MNHEY and CDR2 SVGAGI come from the germline V gene. The CDR3 protein is CASRLTGYDGYTF. The CDR3 DNA reads as TGTGCCAGCAGGCTCACAGGGTATGATGGCTACACCTTC.

This clone was picked up a small number of times. This chain uses TRBV7-2 with TRBJ2-1, with TRBD2 matching 9 bases. Germline lookup yields CDR1 SGHTA and CDR2 FQGNSA. The CDR3 loop spans 19 amino acids. Germline trimming cut 2 bases from V and 4 bases from J; bases unmatched to any gene: 15. CDR3 residues: CASSLLLSLKAGGYNEQFF. The DNA of the CDR3 is TGTGCCAGCAGCTTACTGTTAAGTCTTAAGGCGGGGGGGTACAATGAGCAGTTCTTC.

The chain combines TRBV19 with TRBJ2-1, with D perhaps matching TRBD1 (6 bases). This CDR3 contains 15 residues. The germline gives CDR1 LNHDA, CDR2 SQIVND (reference sequence). The germline V and J ends were trimmed by 1 base and 2 bases, with 9 bases remaining between them. CDR3 DNA sequence: TGTGCCAGTAGTATAGGTCCAGGGGCCTACAATGAGCAGTTCTTC. Residues: CASSIGPGAYNEQFF.

This chain connects TRBV9 to TRBJ2-5, with TRBD2 matching 10 bases. Trimming removed 4 bases from V and 4 bases from J; junction bases left unmatched: 10. The germline V gene encodes CDR1 SGDLS and CDR2 YYNGEE. This CDR3 spans 16 amino acids. CDR3 nucleotide sequence: TGTGCCAGCAGCCCTAGGTCGAGCGGGGGGGCAGAGACCCAGTACTTC. Translated: CASSPRSSGGAETQYF.

J is TRBJ1-1 and V is TRBV10-3, with D possibly being TRBD1 (5 bases). CDR1 ENHRY and CDR2 SYGVKD come from the germline V gene. This CDR3 region has 12 residues. The V end lost 10 bases, the J end lost 5 bases, and 14 bases lay between the germline ends. This CDR3 reads CATSPGRTEAFF. The CDR3 DNA is TGTGCCACCTCCCCAGGGCGGACTGAAGCTTTCTTT.

V gene TRBV27 combines with J gene TRBJ2-6; D is perhaps TRBD2 (5 bases). This CDR3 is 15 amino acids long. Germline values: CDR1 MNHEY, CDR2 SMNVEV (reference sequence). V gave up 2 bases and J gave up 0 bases, with 5 bases separating them. The chain's CDR3 is CASSLAGSGANVLTF. The CDR3 nucleotides read TGTGCCAGCAGTTTAGCGGGCTCTGGGGCCAACGTCCTGACTTTC. Variable domain in full (rest from reference TRBV27 and TRBJ2-6): EAQVTQNPRYLITVTGKKLTVTCSQNMNHEYMSWYRQDPGLGLRQIYYSMNVEVTDKGDVPEGYKVSRKEKRNFPLILESPSPNQTSLYFCASSLAGSGANVLTFGAGSRLTVL.

The J gene is TRBJ2-5, the V gene TRBV7-3, with D possibly TRBD2 on 6 matching bases. This CDR3 is built from 15 residues. Germline V gene lookup returns CDR1 SGHTA and CDR2 FQGTGA. The V gene lost 2 bases and the J gene lost 4 bases, with 14 bases spanning the gap. CDR3 in amino acids: CASSLGAGRPETQYF. The CDR3 bases are TGTGCCAGCAGCTTAGGGGCGGGGAGACCAGAGACCCAGTACTTC.

This clone was counted a single time. The rearrangement uses TRBV7-8 and TRBJ2-3; 10 bases map to TRBD1. With 3 bases clipped from V and 5 bases from J, the junction kept 5 bases outside the gene matches. Germline assignment: CDR1 SGHVS and CDR2 FQNEAQ. The CDR3 has 15 amino acids. CDR3 in amino acids: CASSLTGGAVDTQYF. CDR3 bases: TGTGCCAGCAGCTTGACAGGGGGCGCGGTAGATACGCAGTATTTT.

V usage is TRBV5-6 and J usage is TRBJ1-5, with D possibly TRBD1 on 5 matching bases. The CDR3 covers 13 residues. Trimming left V 0 bases short and J 6 bases short, with 7 bases between. Germline CDR1 reads SGHDT; CDR2 reads YYEEEE. Written as DNA, the CDR3 is TGTGCCAGCAGCTTGGGGGGGGGTCAGCCCCAGCATTTT. This gives the protein CASSLGGGQPQHF.

This clone was observed a few times. The chain combines TRBV7-2 with TRBJ1-4; D not resolved. The CDR3 totals 16 residues. Trimming pared 5 bases from V and 11 bases from J, leaving 24 bases between. The germline V gene has CDR1 SGHTA and CDR2 FQGNSA. The CDR3, as DNA: TGTGCCAGCAGCCCTTCTACAACCACATTCACCGGGAAACTGTTTTTT. It yields the protein CASSPSTTTFTGKLFF.

The gene calls are TRBV6-4 and TRBJ1-2; 11 bases align to TRBD1. The CDR3 extends over 15 amino acids. Looked up from germline, CDR1 is MRHNA and CDR2 is SNTAGT. Germline trimming cut 5 bases from V and 8 bases from J; bases unmatched to any gene: 10. The CDR3 loop is CASSNLDRGLKGYTF. In DNA, the CDR3 is TGTGCCAGCAGTAATTTGGACAGGGGGCTCAAAGGCTACACCTTC.

The rearrangement links TRBV27 to TRBJ2-3, with 7 bases that match TRBD2. The V gene end was trimmed by 2 bases and the J gene end by 5 bases; junction bases not matched to a gene: 7. CDR3 size: 15 residues. Germline V gene data show CDR1 as MNHEY and CDR2 as SMNVEV (reference sequence). The CDR3 bases are TGTGCCAGCAGTTTACTGGGAGGGTTAAGAGATACGCAGTATTTT. Encoded protein: CASSLLGGLRDTQYF.

This clone was observed a single time. The chain is built from TRBV29-1 and TRBJ2-2; 11 nucleotides agree with TRBD2. The germline gives CDR1 SQVTM, CDR2 ANQGSEA. The ends lost 6 bases at V and 4 bases at J; junction bases unmatched: 4. The CDR3 spans 14 residues. The CDR3 DNA follows: TGCAGCGTGACTAGCGGGGAGCTCACCGGGGAGCTGTTTTTT. Translation: CSVTSGELTGELFF.

This chain uses TRBV4-1 with TRBJ1-2; tentatively, D is TRBD1 (5 bases). Trimming stripped 0 bases from V and 8 bases from J, with 16 bases between. Looked up from germline, CDR1 is MGHRA and CDR2 is YSYEKL. CDR3 length: 15 residues. The CDR3 loop reads CASSQDRRGAAGYTF. CDR3 sequence (DNA): TGCGCCAGCAGCCAAGATCGACGTGGGGCGGCGGGCTACACCTTC.

This chain joins TRBV5-6 and TRBJ2-3; maybe TRBD2 (5 bases). CDR1 SGHDT and CDR2 YYEEEE come from the germline V gene. The CDR3 length is 15 residues. The V and J ends lost 7 bases and 0 bases respectively, with 15 bases between them. The CDR3 DNA follows: TGTGCCAGCGCCCTGTCGGGGAGAAGCACAGATACGCAGTATTTT. Amino acids: CASALSGRSTDTQYF.

This clone rates as medium-sized. The genes are TRBV6-4 and TRBJ2-1; 12 bases map to TRBD2. The junction had 1 base not matched to a gene; V was cut back by 4 bases and J by 6 bases. This CDR3 has 14 residues. Germline assignment: CDR1 MRHNA and CDR2 SNTAGT. CDR3 coding DNA: TGTGCCAGCAGTGCTAGCGGGGGGGCCAATGAGCAGTTCTTC. Protein: CASSASGGANEQFF.

This rearrangement joins TRBV5-6 to TRBJ1-5, with 11 bases matching TRBD1. The germline V gene encodes CDR1 SGHDT and CDR2 YYEEEE. CDR3 size: 14 residues. J gave up 5 bases and V 4 bases, and 2 bases lay outside the gene matches. The CDR3 coding sequence is TGTGCCAGCAGCCGGACAGGGGGCGATCAGCCCCAGCATTTT. Translated, it gives CASSRTGGDQPQHF.

V gene TRBV2 combines with J gene TRBJ1-2; 8 nucleotides align to TRBD1. The junction had 5 bases not matched to a gene; V was cut back by 6 bases and J by 2 bases. Germline CDR1 reads SNHLY; CDR2 reads FYNNEI. This CDR3 is 14 amino acids long. The CDR3 region is CASRGQAGNYGYTF. The CDR3 region has the DNA TGTGCCAGCAGGGGACAGGCGGGAAACTATGGCTACACCTTC. Based on the CDR3 plus reference TRBV2 and TRBJ1-2, the full variable domain is EPEVTQTPSHQVTQMGQEVILRCVPISNHLYFYWYRQILGQKVEFLVSFYNNEISEKSEIFDDQFSVERPDGSNFTLKIRSTKLEDSAMYFCASRGQAGNYGYTFGSGTRLTVV.

The J gene is TRBJ1-2, the V gene TRBV5-1; no reliable D call. Germline CDR1 reads SGHRS; CDR2 reads YFSETQ. With 4 bases removed from V and 4 bases from J, the gap between germline ends came to 17 bases. The CDR3 sequence is 15 residues long. The CDR3 region has the DNA TGCGCCAGCAGCCCTTCCCAGGTACTCCTCTATGGCTACACCTTC. This gives the protein CASSPSQVLLYGYTF.